This TCR beta chain was captured in a study of blood T cell repertoires in COVID-19. Seattle enrolled patients during active infection and tracked them longitudinally. Germline CDR1 DFQATT, CDR2 SNEGSKA (reference sequence). The CDR3 totals 11 residues. On this clone: One end of the junction varies from germline; a read error may be responsible.

Authors' methods: Counts of nucleated cells, estimated from reference gene primer amplification, were obtained. TCRdb keeps only in-frame clones here, not all; method: immunoSEQ multiplex PCR. That table gives V, J and clone size, and the DNA gave D and trimming. The sample contains a few hundred thousand clones, about 90% of which appear only once. The source of this sequence is a woman in her twenties or thirties with COVID-19, enrolled during active disease. This sequence joins TRBV20-1 and TRBJ1-3, with 12 bases identical to TRBD1. Sequencing input: peripheral blood. The CDR3 region is CSARGQGALGF. In DNA form, the CDR3 reads TGCAGTGCTAGGGGACAGGGGGCTCTCGGGTTT.